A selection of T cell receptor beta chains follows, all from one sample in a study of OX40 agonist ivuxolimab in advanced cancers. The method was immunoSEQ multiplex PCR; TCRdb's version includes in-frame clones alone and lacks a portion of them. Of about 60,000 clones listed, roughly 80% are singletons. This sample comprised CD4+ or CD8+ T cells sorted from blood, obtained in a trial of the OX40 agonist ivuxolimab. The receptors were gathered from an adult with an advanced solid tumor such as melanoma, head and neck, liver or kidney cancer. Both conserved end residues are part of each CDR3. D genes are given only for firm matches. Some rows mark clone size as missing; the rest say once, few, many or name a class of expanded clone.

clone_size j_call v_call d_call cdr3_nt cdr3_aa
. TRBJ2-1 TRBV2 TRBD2 TGTGCCAGCACTTCCATGGGACTAGCGGGAGGGGGCAATGAGCAGTTCTTC CASTSMGLAGGGNEQFF
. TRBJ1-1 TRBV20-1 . TGCAGTGCTAGCTTTGGCTCTGAAGCTTTCTTT CSASFGSEAFF
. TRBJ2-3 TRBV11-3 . TGTGCCAGCAGCTTAGGATCCAGGGGACTAAGGCATACGCAGTATTTT CASSLGSRGLRHTQYF
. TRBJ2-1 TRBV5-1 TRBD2 TGCGCCAGCAGCTTGGAACTAGCGGGACCGGATGAGCAGTTCTTC CASSLELAGPDEQFF
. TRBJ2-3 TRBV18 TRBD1 TGTGCCAGCTCGTCGGGACAGGGGGGCCCAGATACGCAGTATTTT CASSSGQGGPDTQYF
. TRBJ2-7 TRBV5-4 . TGTGCCAGCAAGCCGCGAGGTGGGCGGGATGGTGGGGAGCAGTACTTC CASKPRGGRDGGEQYF
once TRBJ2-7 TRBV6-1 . TGTGCCAGCAGTACCCGAGGGGAAAACTACGAGCAGTACTTC CASSTRGENYEQYF
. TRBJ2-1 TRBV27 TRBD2 TGTGCCAGCAGTCTTCTAGCGGGGCCGAGCTCCTACAATGAGCAGTTCTTC CASSLLAGPSSYNEQFF
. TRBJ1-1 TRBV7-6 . TGTGCCAGCAGCACCGCCGACAGGTGGTATCCCAACACTGAAGCTTTCTTT CASSTADRWYPNTEAFF
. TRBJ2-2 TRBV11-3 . TGTGCCAGCAGCTCGGGACTGCTTGCCGGGGAGCTGTTTTTT CASSSGLLAGELFF
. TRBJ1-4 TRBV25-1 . TGTGCCAGCAGTGAATTTTTGTCAGTGGAGGAAAAACTGTTTTTT CASSEFLSVEEKLFF
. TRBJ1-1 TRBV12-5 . TGTGCTAGTGCCCTCCGGGCAGTGAACACTGAAGCTTTCTTT CASALRAVNTEAFF
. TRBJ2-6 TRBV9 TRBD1 TGTGCCAGCAGCCCGTACAGGGGAAGCTCTGGGGCCAACGTCCTGACTTTC CASSPYRGSSGANVLTF
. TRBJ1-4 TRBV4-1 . TGCGCCAGCAGCCAAGTATCAAGGGGAGGTGAAAAACTGTTTTTT CASSQVSRGGEKLFF
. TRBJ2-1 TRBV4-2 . TGTGCCAGCAGCCAAGATATAGCGGCCTCCTACAATGAGCAGTTCTTC CASSQDIAASYNEQFF
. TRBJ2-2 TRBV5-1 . TGCGCCAGCAGACCGACAAACACCGGGGAGCTGTTTTTT CASRPTNTGELFF
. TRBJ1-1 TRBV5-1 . TGCGCCAGCAGCCCCGACAACTTAGTTACGGGCACTGAAGCTTTCTTT CASSPDNLVTGTEAFF
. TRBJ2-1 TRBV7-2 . TGTGCCAGCAGCTTATGGGAGGCGGTTGATGAGCAGTTCTTC CASSLWEAVDEQFF
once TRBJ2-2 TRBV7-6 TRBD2 TGTGCCAGCAGCCTAGCTGCTAGCGGACCTGACACCGGGGAGCTGTTTTTT CASSLAASGPDTGELFF
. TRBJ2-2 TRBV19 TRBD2 TGTGCCAGTAGCCGCCGGGACTACCCGTGGACCGGGGAGCTGTTTTTT CASSRRDYPWTGELFF
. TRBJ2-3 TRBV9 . TGTGCCAGCAGCGTAGGTCCGAGCTTCGACGAGGGTACGCAGTATTTT CASSVGPSFDEGTQYF
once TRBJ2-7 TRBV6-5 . TGTGCCAGCAGACCGACTGAGAACTACGAGCAGTACTTC CASRPTENYEQYF
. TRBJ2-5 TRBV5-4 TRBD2 TGTGCCAGCAGCTCCTCATGGGGGACTAACCAAGAGACCCAGTACTTC CASSSSWGTNQETQYF
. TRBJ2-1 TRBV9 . TGTGCCAGCAGCGCCCTAGGGGGGACCTACAATGAGCAGTTCTTC CASSALGGTYNEQFF
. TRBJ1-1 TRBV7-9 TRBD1 TGTGCCAGCAGCTTAGGTGGGACAGGGAACACTGAAGCTTTCTTT CASSLGGTGNTEAFF
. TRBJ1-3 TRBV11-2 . TGTGCCAGCAGCTTATTCTCAGTTACTGGAAACACCATATATTTT CASSLFSVTGNTIYF
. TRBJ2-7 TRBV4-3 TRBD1 TGCGCCAGCAGCCCAATGACAGGGGTAGGTTCCTACGAGCAGTACTTC CASSPMTGVGSYEQYF
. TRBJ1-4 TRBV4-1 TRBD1 TGCGCCAGCAGCCAAGGACAGGGGGGGGATGAAAAACTGTTTTTT CASSQGQGGDEKLFF
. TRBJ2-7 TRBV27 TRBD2 TGTGCCAGCAGTCCCCGGACTAGCGGGAGGGCCCGATACGAGCAGTACTTC CASSPRTSGRARYEQYF
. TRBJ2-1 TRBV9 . TGTGCCAGCAGCGGGGGGGCGTATGAGCAGTTCTTC CASSGGAYEQFF
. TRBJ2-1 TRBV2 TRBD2 TGTGTAGCGGGGTCCATACCCAATGAGCAGTTCTTC CVAGSIPNEQFF
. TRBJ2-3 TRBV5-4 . TGTGCCAGCAGCTTGAGAGGTCCGGCCGCAGATACGCAGTATTTT CASSLRGPAADTQYF
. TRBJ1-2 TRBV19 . TGTGCCAGTAGTATAGAAACGTCGAGCTATGGCTACACCTTC CASSIETSSYGYTF
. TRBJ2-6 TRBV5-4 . TGTGCCAGCAGCTTCGGCCCCCCCGTCGCTGGGGCCAACGTCCTGACTTTC CASSFGPPVAGANVLTF
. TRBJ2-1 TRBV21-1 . TGTGCCAGCAGTCGTTCGGTGGACGCCTACAATGAGCAGTTCTTC CASSRSVDAYNEQFF
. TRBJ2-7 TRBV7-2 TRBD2 TGTGCCAGCAGCTCGCAAATGGTTTTTGGCGGGAGAACCTACGAGCAGTACTTC CASSSQMVFGGRTYEQYF
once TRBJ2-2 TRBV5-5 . TGTGCCAGCAGCTTGCTACAGTCTCAGATGATAAGGAACACCGGGGAGCTGTTTTTT CASSLLQSQMIRNTGELFF
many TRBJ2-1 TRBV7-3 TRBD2 TGTGCCAGCAGCTTACGGGGCGGGAGTAATGAGCAGTTCTTC CASSLRGGSNEQFF
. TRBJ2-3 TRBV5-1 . TGCGCCAGCAGCTTCTCTGCGGAAAGCACAGATACGCAGTATTTT CASSFSAESTDTQYF
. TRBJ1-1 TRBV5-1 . TGCGCCAGCAGCTTGGGAGTGGAAACTGAAGCTTTCTTT CASSLGVETEAFF
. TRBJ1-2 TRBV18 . TGTGCCAGCTCACTCAGCAGGACTGCCTGGGGTGGCTACACCTTC CASSLSRTAWGGYTF
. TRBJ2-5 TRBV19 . TGTGCCAGTAGTATAGATAGTCAGCGTGGGAAGACCCAGTACTTC CASSIDSQRGKTQYF
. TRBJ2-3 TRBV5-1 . TGCGCCAGCAGCCTTAGCGTACGCACAGATACGCAGTATTTT CASSLSVRTDTQYF